This entry describes one T cell receptor beta chain. Its antigen target is currently unknown. No per-base quality is available; no much larger clone lies one base away. Per the germline V gene, SGHAT is the CDR1 and FQNNGV is the CDR2. V is trimmed back by 6 bases and J by 2 bases, and the junction contains 10 bases that no gene match accounts for. The cysteine opens and the phenylalanine closes a CDR3 of 16 amino acids. The retained sequence is limited to the CDR3, 48 bases, with the frame set at the first base. Using the deep immunoSEQ assay, TCR CDR3 regions were amplified from genomic DNA by multiplex PCR. Extracted genomic DNA from each cell subset was spread evenly across all wells of several immunoSEQ 96-well plates, with each plate serving as a replicate. For sorted subsets, 150 to 200 ng genomic DNA, equal to tens of thousands of T cell genomes, was loaded into each replicate PCR. Purified libraries were measured with a Qubit 3.0 fluorometer, size-checked on a Bioanalyzer 2100, and measured again with the KAPA Library Quantification kit. Every immunoSEQ 96-well plate was sequenced on a separate single-read 150-cycle Illumina NextSeq 550 flow cell. On the study's bioinformatics: Because the immunoSEQ output included only junctional sequences and no quality scores, the filtering could not be the same as the filtering used for full-length reads. Sequences were annotated with PyIR, a Python wrapper for IgBLAST v1.9, and V/J genes and CDR3 were assigned using IMGT germline references. Any read was removed if the V/J assignment was weak (E-value above 1e-6), the CDR3 was missing, or the read contained stop codons, out-of-frame junctions, or ambiguous translated residues. V3J clonotypes were defined as sequences sharing the same inferred V gene, J gene, and CDR3 amino acid sequence. The percentage overlap between two repertoires was calculated by dividing the number of shared unique clonotypes by the size of the smaller repertoire. RTK rarefaction, the Chao1 estimator, and Recon v2.1 estimates of unobserved clonotypes were used to assess repertoire richness. Generation probabilities were computed with OLGA for all TCRbeta clonotypes obtained by the gDNA method from several donors. What TCRdb holds here is the immuneACCESS table cut down to in-frame rearrangements. Part of the clones is not present; checked against another copy, under half of the missing clones reflect an unresolved V gene, and the others are unexplained. V and J calls and clone size are copied from that table; D and trimming were computed from the DNA. The sample contains about 2,500,000 clones, more than 90% of them found a single time. Roughly 0.15% of the sample belongs to the ten largest clones.

The donors were healthy, HIV-negative adults with no recently reported acute infections or vaccinations. All donors were Caucasian adults living in Nashville, Tennessee, USA. Magnetic negative selection was used to enrich CD4+ T cells, after which naive cells were positively selected on CD45RA and the negative fraction became the memory subset. After blood collection by leukapheresis, PBMCs were isolated using Ficoll-Histopaque density gradient centrifugation and then cryopreserved in the vapor phase of liquid nitrogen. Analytical flow cytometry was used to check the purity and quantity of each magnetically sorted T cell population. From each sorted fraction, genomic DNA was isolated and quantified by UV absorbance on a Nanodrop 2000c. The sample comes from a study of shared clonotypes between healthy human individuals (dated by TCRdb to about 2020). At the level of the whole study: Three men and a couple of women, aged 18 to 49 years, made up the cohort. Libraries were prepared and TCR repertoires were sequenced by different laboratories using diverse techniques, in order to increase sequencing depth and limit assay-specific biases. Leukapheresis yielded between about 0.9 and 9 billion PBMCs per donor. For each donor, CD4 naive and CD4 memory were each run on three plates, CD8 naive on two plates, and CD8 memory on one plate. To estimate repertoire size and how much clonotype sharing occurs between individuals, the study deeply sequenced the blood TCR repertoires of about five healthy adults.

What the research found in general, with its limitations: Pairwise subsampling led to the expectation that sequencing depth would affect the degree of clonotype sharing among donors. Only blood was sampled, and tissue TCR repertoires likely differ from those in blood. When several donors were compared, the shared fraction of clonotypes was about 5.2% for naive CD4, around 3.6% for naive CD8, about 2.5% for memory CD4, and 0.35% to 0.5% for memory CD8. Incomplete sequencing was indicated by rarefaction of sorted-subset datasets, despite the large sequencing depth. Compared with non-shared clonotypes, the clonotypes found in all four sorted-subset donors had higher generation probabilities. Estimated clonotype richness was generally larger for naive than for memory subsets. The genetic and exposure-history diversity represented was limited by the small number of donors.

The receptor's source is a man between 18 and 35 years old in good health. Recombination joined TRBV11-2 with TRBJ2-4, with 7 junctional bases fitting TRBD2. Sequencing was performed on naive CD4+ T cells sorted from blood. The cell subset or site label corresponds to: CD45RA+ positively selected. The CDR3 amino acid sequence is: CASRHGAGVTKNIQYF. At the DNA level, the sequence is TGTGCCAGCAGACATGGGGCGGGGGTGACCAAAAACATTCAGTACTTC.